The clone carrying this T cell receptor (beta chain) is medium-sized (0.01 to 0.1%). This record comes from a study of CD4 and CD8 cells across lung adenocarcinoma regions. TCRdb redid the calling of the PCR reads with MiXCR, one entry per CDR3 protein. Seen here are 8,000 to 10,000 distinct CDR3 sequences, 46% observed once, and the top ten hold 15% to 20%. There are 14 residues in the CDR3. V was cut by 8 bases and J by 8 bases, with 21 bases left in between. The germline V gene has CDR1 MNHNS and CDR2 SASEGT. Samples came from patients with localized non-small cell lung adenocarcinoma. What was sequenced was CD4+ T cells from the margin of a lung tumor. The origin of this receptor is a female donor with lung adenocarcinoma. The CD4 and CD8 labels of this study may be unreliable. The V gene is TRBV6-1, the J gene TRBJ1-2; D gene ambiguous. The DNA for the CDR3 is TGTGCCAGCGTCCCGCAGCTGGGTTTCGGGGGCTACACCTTC. This sequence encodes CASVPQLGFGGYTF.